The rows below give T cell receptor beta chains drawn from one sample of a study of radiation and T cells in renal cell carcinoma. TCRdb keeps only in-frame clones here, not all; method: immunoSEQ multiplex PCR. The repertoire holds 90,000 to 100,000 clones, with about 88% as singletons. Sample: blood, taken from a patient whose treatment included radiotherapy and nephrectomy. Receptors originate from a man aged 50 or older with renal cell carcinoma. Both conserved end residues are part of each CDR3. A D gene is named only where the DNA matches it firmly. Some rows mark clone size as missing; the rest say once, few, many or name a class of expanded clone.

d_call j_call clone_size v_call cdr3_nt cdr3_aa
- TRBJ1-2 - TRBV4-3 TGCGCCAGCAGCCTCAACAGAGGGGGTGGCTACACCTTC CASSLNRGGGYTF
TRBD1 TRBJ1-1 - TRBV7-9 TGTGCCAGCAGCTTAACAGGGGGTGCTGAAGCTTTCTTT CASSLTGGAEAFF
TRBD2 TRBJ2-7 once TRBV7-8 TGTGCCAGCAGCTTACCAGGCGGACTAGCGGGAGTCTACGAGCAGTACTTC CASSLPGGLAGVYEQYF
TRBD2 TRBJ2-4 - TRBV19 TGTGCCAGTAGTCCGGTCCGGGAGGGCATTCAGTACTTC CASSPVREGIQYF
TRBD2 TRBJ2-1 - TRBV30 TGTGCCTGGAGGTCGGCGGGGGGGCCGTCTGAGCAGTTCTTC CAWRSAGGPSEQFF
- TRBJ2-5 - TRBV20-1 TGCAGTGCTAGAAGGGAGACCCAGTACTTC CSARRETQYF
- TRBJ1-2 - TRBV6-1 TGTGCCAGCAGTGAAATAGCCCGGTCCTATGGCTACACCTTC CASSEIARSYGYTF
- TRBJ2-5 - TRBV30 TGTGCCTGGCGCACTTCAGGGCCGCAAGAGACCCAGTACTTC CAWRTSGPQETQYF
TRBD1 TRBJ2-5 - TRBV23-1 TGCGCCAGCAGACAGGGGGCGGAGACCCAGTACTTC CASRQGAETQYF
TRBD1 TRBJ1-3 - TRBV7-9 TGTGCCAGCAGCTTAGCTTACAGGGGGCCTGGAAACACCATATATTTT CASSLAYRGPGNTIYF
- TRBJ1-3 few TRBV7-9 TGTGCCAGCAGCTTCTTATCGGACGGCACCATATATTTT CASSFLSDGTIYF
- TRBJ1-5 few TRBV19 TGTGCCAGTGGGAAGACGGGAACAAGGGTCAATCAGCCCCAGCATTTT CASGKTGTRVNQPQHF
- TRBJ1-6 - TRBV30 TGTGCCTGGAATTTTTGGGGCAATGGTAATTCACCCCTCCACTTT CAWNFWGNGNSPLHF